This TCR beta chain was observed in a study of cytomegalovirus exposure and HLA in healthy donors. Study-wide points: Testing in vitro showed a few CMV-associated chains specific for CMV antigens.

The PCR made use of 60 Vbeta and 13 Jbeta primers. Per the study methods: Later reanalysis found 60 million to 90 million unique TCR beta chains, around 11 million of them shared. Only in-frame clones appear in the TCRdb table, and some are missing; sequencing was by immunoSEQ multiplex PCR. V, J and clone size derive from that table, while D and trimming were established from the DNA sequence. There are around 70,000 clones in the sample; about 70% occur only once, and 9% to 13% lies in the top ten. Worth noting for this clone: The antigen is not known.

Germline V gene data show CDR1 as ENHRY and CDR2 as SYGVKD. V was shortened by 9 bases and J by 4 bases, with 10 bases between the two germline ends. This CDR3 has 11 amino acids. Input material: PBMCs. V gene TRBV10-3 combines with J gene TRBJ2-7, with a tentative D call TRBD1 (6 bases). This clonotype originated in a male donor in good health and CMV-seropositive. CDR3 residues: CAMGTGYEQYF. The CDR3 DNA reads TGTGCCATGGGAACAGGGTACGAGCAGTACTTC.